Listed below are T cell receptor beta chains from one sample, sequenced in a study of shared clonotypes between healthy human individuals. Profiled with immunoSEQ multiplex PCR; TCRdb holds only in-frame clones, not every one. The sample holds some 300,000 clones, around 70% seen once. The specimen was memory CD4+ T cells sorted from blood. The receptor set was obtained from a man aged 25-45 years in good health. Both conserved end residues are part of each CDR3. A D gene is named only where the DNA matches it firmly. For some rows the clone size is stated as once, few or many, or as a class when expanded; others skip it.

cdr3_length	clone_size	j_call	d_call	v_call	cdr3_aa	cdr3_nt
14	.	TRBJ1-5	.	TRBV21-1	CASSVRTRNQPQHF	TGTGCCAGCAGCGTCCGGACCCGCAATCAGCCCCAGCATTTT
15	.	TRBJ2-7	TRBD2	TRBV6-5	CASRRSVAGFYEQYF	TGTGCCAGCAGGAGGTCGGTAGCGGGATTCTACGAGCAGTACTTC
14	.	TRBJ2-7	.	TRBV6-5	CASSRPGSVYEQYF	TGTGCCAGCAGTCGACCGGGCTCAGTCTACGAGCAGTACTTC
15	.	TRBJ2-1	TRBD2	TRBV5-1	CASLIGTSGSNEQFF	TGCGCCAGCCTTATAGGGACTAGCGGGAGCAATGAGCAGTTCTTC
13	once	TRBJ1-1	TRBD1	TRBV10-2	CASSGQGYTEAFF	TGCGCCAGCTCGGGACAGGGGTACACTGAAGCTTTCTTT
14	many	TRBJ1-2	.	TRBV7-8	CASSPLQGFFGYTF	TGTGCCAGCAGCCCCCTTCAGGGGTTTTTCGGCTACACCTTC
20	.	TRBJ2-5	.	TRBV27	CASSLFRPGPFGGYQETQYF	TGTGCCAGCAGTTTATTTAGGCCGGGCCCGTTTGGAGGGTACCAAGAGACCCAGTACTTC
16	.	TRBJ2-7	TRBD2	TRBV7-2	CASSTRDSGKTYEQYF	TGTGCCAGCAGCACCCGAGATAGCGGGAAGACCTACGAGCAGTACTTC
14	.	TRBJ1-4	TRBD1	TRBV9	CASSAQGTNEKLFF	TGTGCCAGCAGCGCACAGGGGACTAATGAAAAACTGTTTTTT
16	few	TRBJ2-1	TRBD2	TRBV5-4	CASSLDVGRPYNEQFF	TGTGCCAGCAGCTTGGATGTCGGGAGGCCCTACAATGAGCAGTTCTTC
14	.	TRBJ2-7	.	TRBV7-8	CASSFRTETYEQYF	TGTGCCAGCAGCTTCAGGACGGAAACCTACGAGCAGTACTTC
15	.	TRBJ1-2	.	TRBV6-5	CASSYTPPGVYGYTF	TGTGCCAGCAGTTACACACCTCCGGGGGTCTATGGCTACACCTTC
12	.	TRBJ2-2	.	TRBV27	CASSGFTGELFF	TGTGCCAGCAGCGGATTTACCGGGGAGCTGTTTTTT
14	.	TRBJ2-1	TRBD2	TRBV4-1	CASSLPRTSGEQFF	TGCGCCAGCAGCCTCCCCCGGACTAGTGGTGAGCAGTTCTTC
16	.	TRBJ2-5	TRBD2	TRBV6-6	CASKLRVGGYQETQYF	TGTGCCAGCAAACTAAGGGTGGGGGGGTACCAAGAGACCCAGTACTTC
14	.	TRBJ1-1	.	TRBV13	CASSKQGLGSEAFF	TGTGCCAGCAGTAAACAGGGATTGGGCTCTGAAGCTTTCTTT
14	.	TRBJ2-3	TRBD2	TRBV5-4	CASSWAGEGDTQYF	TGTGCCAGCAGCTGGGCGGGGGAAGGAGATACGCAGTATTTT
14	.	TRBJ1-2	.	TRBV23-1	CASSQVGHWYGYTF	TGCGCCAGCAGTCAAGTTGGTCACTGGTATGGCTACACCTTC
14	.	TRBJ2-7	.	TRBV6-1	CASSEVPLTYEQYF	TGTGCCAGCAGTGAAGTCCCCCTCACCTACGAGCAGTACTTC
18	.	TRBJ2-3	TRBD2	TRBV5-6	CASSLGSGAVSSTDTQYF	TGTGCCAGCAGCTTGGGCAGCGGGGCCGTCTCTAGCACAGATACGCAGTATTTT
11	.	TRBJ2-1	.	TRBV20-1	CSASLGEEQFF	TGCAGTGCTAGCTTAGGGGAAGAGCAGTTCTTC
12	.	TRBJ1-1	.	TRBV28	CASRQTNTEAFF	TGTGCCAGTCGACAGACCAACACTGAAGCTTTCTTT
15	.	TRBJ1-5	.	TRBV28	CASSWERGGLTPQHF	TGTGCCAGCAGTTGGGAACGGGGGGGGTTGACGCCCCAGCATTTT
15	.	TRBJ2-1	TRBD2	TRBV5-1	CASSGLAGGLVEQFF	TGCGCCAGCAGTGGACTAGCGGGAGGGCTCGTTGAGCAGTTCTTC
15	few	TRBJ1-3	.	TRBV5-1	CASSLDWGLGNTIYF	TGCGCCAGCAGCTTGGACTGGGGCCTAGGAAACACCATATATTTT
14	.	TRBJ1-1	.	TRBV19	CATRTVGFNTEAFF	TGTGCCACCCGGACGGTGGGGTTTAACACTGAAGCTTTCTTT
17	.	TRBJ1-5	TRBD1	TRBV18	CASSPNRDRYSNQPQHF	TGTGCCAGCTCACCAAACAGGGACAGATATAGCAATCAGCCCCAGCATTTT
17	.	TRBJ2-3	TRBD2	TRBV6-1	CASSEVVAGPHTDTQYF	TGTGCCAGCAGTGAAGTAGTAGCGGGCCCCCACACAGATACGCAGTATTTT
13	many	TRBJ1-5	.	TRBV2	CASSDQGGQPQHF	TGTGCCAGCAGTGACCAAGGGGGACAGCCCCAGCATTTT
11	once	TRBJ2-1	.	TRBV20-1	CSARPWNEQFF	TGCAGTGCTAGACCCTGGAATGAGCAGTTCTTC
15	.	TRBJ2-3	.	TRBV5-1	CASSPEGGGTNTQYF	TGCGCCAGCAGCCCGGAAGGGGGGGGGACAAATACGCAGTATTTT
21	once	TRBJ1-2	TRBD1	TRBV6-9	CASSYSSGETGGETANYGYTF	TGTGCCAGCAGTTATTCCTCAGGGGAGACAGGGGGAGAAACAGCTAACTATGGCTACACCTTC
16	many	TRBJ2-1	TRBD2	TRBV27	CASSASGTSGILEQFF	TGTGCCAGCAGTGCTTCCGGGACTAGCGGGATATTAGAGCAGTTCTTC
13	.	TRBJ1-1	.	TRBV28	CASSLIRNTEAFF	TGTGCCAGCAGTTTGATCCGGAACACTGAAGCTTTCTTT
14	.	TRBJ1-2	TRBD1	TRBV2	CASLPTGDNYGYTF	TGTGCCAGTCTTCCTACAGGGGATAACTATGGCTACACCTTC
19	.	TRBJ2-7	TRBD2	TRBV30	CAWSTPGLAGSSPSYEQYF	TGTGCCTGGAGTACCCCGGGACTAGCGGGATCCTCGCCCTCCTACGAGCAGTACTTC
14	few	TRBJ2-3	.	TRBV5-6	CASTQALSTDTQYF	TGTGCCAGCACCCAGGCCTTGTCCACAGATACGCAGTATTTT
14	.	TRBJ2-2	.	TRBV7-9	CASSSQRDTGELFF	TGTGCCAGCAGCTCACAGAGGGACACCGGGGAGCTGTTTTTT
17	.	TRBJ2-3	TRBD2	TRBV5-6	CASSLKKRGELTDTQYF	TGTGCCAGCAGCCTCAAAAAACGGGGGGAACTCACAGATACGCAGTATTTT
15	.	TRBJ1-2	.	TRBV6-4	CASSRNNGKTYGYTF	TGTGCCAGCAGTCGTAACAACGGAAAGACCTATGGCTACACCTTC
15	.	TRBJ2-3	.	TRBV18	CASSPPADGTDTQYF	TGTGCCAGCTCACCACCGGCAGACGGCACAGATACGCAGTATTTT
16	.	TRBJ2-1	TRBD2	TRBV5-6	CASSSYSGRAYNEQFF	TGTGCCAGCAGCTCGTATAGCGGGAGGGCCTACAATGAGCAGTTCTTC
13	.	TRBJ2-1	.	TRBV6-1	CASSESLWNEQFF	TGTGCCAGCAGTGAATCTTTGTGGAATGAGCAGTTCTTC
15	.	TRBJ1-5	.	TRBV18	CASSTGTASNQPQHF	TGTGCCAGCTCAACCGGGACGGCCTCCAATCAGCCCCAGCATTTT
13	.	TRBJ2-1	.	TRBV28	CASSFGRENEQFF	TGTGCCAGCAGTTTTGGCAGGGAAAATGAGCAGTTCTTC
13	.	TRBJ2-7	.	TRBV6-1	CASSQTGRGEQYF	TGTGCCAGCAGTCAGACAGGGAGGGGCGAGCAGTACTTC
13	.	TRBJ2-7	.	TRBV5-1	CASSLSGIHEQYF	TGCGCCAGCAGCTTGAGCGGCATACACGAGCAGTACTTC
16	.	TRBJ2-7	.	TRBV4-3	CAIKTGSTRANYEQYF	TGCGCCATAAAAACAGGGTCCACAAGAGCCAATTACGAGCAGTACTTC
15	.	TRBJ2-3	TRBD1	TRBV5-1	CASLYSDRDSDTQYF	TGCGCCAGTCTCTATTCGGACAGGGATTCAGATACGCAGTATTTT
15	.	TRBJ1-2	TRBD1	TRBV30	CAWSVRTGFNYGYTF	TGTGCCTGGAGTGTCAGGACAGGATTCAACTATGGCTACACCTTC
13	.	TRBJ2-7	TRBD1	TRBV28	CASRDRGRGEQYF	TGTGCCAGCAGGGACAGGGGAAGGGGCGAGCAGTACTTC
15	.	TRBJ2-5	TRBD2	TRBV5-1	CASSQGLAGVETQYF	TGCGCCAGCAGCCAGGGACTAGCGGGAGTGGAGACCCAGTACTTC
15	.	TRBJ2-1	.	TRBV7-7	CASSLGTGSYNEQFF	TGTGCCAGCAGCTTAGGTACCGGCTCCTACAATGAGCAGTTCTTC
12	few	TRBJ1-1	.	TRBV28	CASSLFSEQAFF	TGTGCCAGCAGTTTATTTTCAGAGCAGGCTTTCTTT
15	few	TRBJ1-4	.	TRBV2	CATRPNSQNNEKLFF	TGTGCCACTAGGCCAAATAGTCAGAATAATGAAAAACTGTTTTTT
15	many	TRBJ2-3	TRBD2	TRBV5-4	CASSLGTSGTDTQYF	TGTGCCAGCAGCTTGGGGACTAGCGGCACAGATACGCAGTATTTT
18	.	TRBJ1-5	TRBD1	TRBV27	CASSLDGPGTGGIQPQHF	TGTGCCAGCAGTTTAGATGGCCCCGGGACAGGGGGAATTCAGCCCCAGCATTTT
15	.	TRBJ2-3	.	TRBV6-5	CASSYSNAVWDTQYF	TGTGCCAGCAGTTACTCGAACGCGGTCTGGGATACGCAGTATTTT
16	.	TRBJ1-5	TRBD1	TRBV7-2	CASSLAPRGVNQPQHF	TGTGCCAGCAGCTTAGCACCCAGGGGGGTCAATCAGCCCCAGCATTTT
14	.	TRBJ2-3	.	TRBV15	CATSRDTESDTQYF	TGTGCCACCAGCAGAGATACGGAGTCAGATACGCAGTATTTT